These 4 T cell receptor beta chains were sequenced from one sample in a study of blood T cell repertoires in COVID-19. The method was immunoSEQ multiplex PCR; TCRdb's version includes in-frame clones alone and lacks a portion of them. The top ten clones hold roughly 1.1% of a sample with over 250,000 clones, about 93% of them seen once. The sequencing sample was made of PBMCs or T cells enriched from blood (not recorded which). Source of these receptors: a young woman who had recovered from COVID-19.

J is TRBJ2-7 and V is TRBV6-5, with TRBD1 identical over 7 bases. CDR3 length equals 13 residues. Germline V CDR1 and CDR2: MNHEY, SVGAGI. J lost 4 bases, V lost 6 bases, and 6 bases had no gene match. In DNA form, the CDR3 reads TGTGCCAGCAGGTCACCGGGACAGTACGAGCAGTACTTC. Residues: CASRSPGQYEQYF.

V and J are TRBV10-2 and TRBJ2-2, with 12 bases that match TRBD1. Losses at the gene ends were 4 bases for V and 6 bases for J; bases not matched to a gene: 6. CDR1 is WSHSY and CDR2 is SAAADI in the germline V gene. This CDR3 has 16 residues. The CDR3 sequence: CASSGWDRGRPGELFF. In nucleotides, the CDR3 is TGCGCCAGCAGTGGCTGGGACAGGGGGCGCCCCGGGGAGCTGTTTTTT.

The V and J genes are TRBV29-1 and TRBJ1-1; TRBD1 matches 7 bases. V lost 6 bases and J lost 5; bases outside the gene matches: 9. Per germline, CDR1 SQVTM and CDR2 ANQGSEA. This CDR3 region has 13 residues. The CDR3 loop is CSVQGGRGTEAFF. The CDR3 DNA reads TGCAGCGTCCAGGGGGGCAGGGGGACTGAAGCTTTCTTT.

This chain uses TRBV28 with TRBJ2-1; D ambiguous. The CDR3 extends over 11 amino acids. The germline V gene encodes CDR1 MDHEN and CDR2 SYDVKM. V shed 8 bases and J shed 4 bases, with 6 bases lying between them. CDR3 nucleotides: TGTGCCAGCCACCGGTACAATGAGCAGTTCTTC. Its translation: CASHRYNEQFF.